This T cell receptor beta chain stems from a study of shared clonotypes between healthy human individuals. Study information: The donors, two women and a few men, were aged 18 to 49. Study-wide points: Researchers sampled blood only, noting tissue repertoires likely differ. Non-shared clonotypes had lower generation probabilities than clonotypes shared by all four sorted-subset donors. Compared with memory subsets, naive subsets generally had larger estimated richness.

Trimming cost V 4 bases and J 4 bases, with 20 bases left between them. Germline V gene data show CDR1 as SEHNR and CDR2 as FQNEAQ (reference sequence). The CDR3 runs to 18 residues. Points on this clone: What it recognizes is unknown.

Naive CD8 cells lacked CD45RO and underwent positive selection for CCR7, leaving out terminally differentiated effector memory CD45RA+ cells. The method was immunoSEQ multiplex PCR; TCRdb's version includes in-frame clones alone and lacks a portion of them. The sample consists of about 2 million clones, just under 95% of them appearing once. The sequence derives from a man aged 18 to 30 in good health. V gene TRBV7-9 combines with J gene TRBJ2-6; D uncertain. The sequenced sample consisted of naive CD8+ T cells sorted from blood. As DNA, the CDR3 is TGTGCCAGCAGCTCCAACGCTGCGTGGGCGCCCGGGGCCAACGTCCTGACTTTC. Encoded protein: CASSSNAAWAPGANVLTF.